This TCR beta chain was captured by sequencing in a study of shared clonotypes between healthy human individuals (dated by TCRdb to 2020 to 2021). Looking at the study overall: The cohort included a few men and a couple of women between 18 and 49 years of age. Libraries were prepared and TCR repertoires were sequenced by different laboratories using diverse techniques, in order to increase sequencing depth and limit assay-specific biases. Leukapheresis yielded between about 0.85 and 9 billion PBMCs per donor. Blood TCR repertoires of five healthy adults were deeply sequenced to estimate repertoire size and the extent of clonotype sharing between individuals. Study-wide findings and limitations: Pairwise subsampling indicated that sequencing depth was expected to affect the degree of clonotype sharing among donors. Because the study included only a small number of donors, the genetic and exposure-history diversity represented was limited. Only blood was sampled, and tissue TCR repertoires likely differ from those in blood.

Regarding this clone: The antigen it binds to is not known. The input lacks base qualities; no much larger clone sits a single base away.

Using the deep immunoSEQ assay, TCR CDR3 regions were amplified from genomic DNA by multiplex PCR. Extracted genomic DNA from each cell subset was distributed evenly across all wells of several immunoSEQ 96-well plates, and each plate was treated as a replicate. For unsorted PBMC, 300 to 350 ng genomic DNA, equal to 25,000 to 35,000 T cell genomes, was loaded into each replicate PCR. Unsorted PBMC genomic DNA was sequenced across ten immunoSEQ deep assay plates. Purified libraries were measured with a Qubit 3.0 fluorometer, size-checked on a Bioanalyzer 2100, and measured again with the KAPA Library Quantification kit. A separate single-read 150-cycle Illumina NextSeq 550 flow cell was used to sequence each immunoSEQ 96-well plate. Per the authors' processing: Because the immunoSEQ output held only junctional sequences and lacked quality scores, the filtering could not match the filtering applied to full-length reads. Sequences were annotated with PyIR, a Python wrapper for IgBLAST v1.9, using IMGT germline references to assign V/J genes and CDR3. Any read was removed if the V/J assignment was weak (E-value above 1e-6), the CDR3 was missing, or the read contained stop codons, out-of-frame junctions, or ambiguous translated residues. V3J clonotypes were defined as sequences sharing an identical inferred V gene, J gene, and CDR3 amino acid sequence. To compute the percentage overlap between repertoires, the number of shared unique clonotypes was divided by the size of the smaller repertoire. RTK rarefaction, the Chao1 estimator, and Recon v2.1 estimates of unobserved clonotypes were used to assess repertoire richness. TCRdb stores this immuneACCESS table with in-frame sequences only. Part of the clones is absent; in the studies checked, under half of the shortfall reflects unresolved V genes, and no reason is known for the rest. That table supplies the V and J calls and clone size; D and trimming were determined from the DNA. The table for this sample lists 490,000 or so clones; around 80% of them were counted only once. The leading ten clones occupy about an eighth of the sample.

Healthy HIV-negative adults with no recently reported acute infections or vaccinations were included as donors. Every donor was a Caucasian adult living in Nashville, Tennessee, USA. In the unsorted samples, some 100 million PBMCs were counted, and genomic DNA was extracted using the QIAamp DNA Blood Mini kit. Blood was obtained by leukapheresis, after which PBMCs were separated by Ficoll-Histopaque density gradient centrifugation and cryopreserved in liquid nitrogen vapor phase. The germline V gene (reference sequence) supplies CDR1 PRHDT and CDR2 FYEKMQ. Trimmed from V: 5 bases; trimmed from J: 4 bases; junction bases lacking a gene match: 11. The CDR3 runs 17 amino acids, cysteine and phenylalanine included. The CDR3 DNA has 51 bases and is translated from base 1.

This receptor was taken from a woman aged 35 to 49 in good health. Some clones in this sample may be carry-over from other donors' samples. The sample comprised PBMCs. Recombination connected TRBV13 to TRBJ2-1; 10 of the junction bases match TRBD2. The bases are TGTGCCAGCAGCACCTCAGAGTTAGCGGGAGGATACAATGAGCAGTTCTTC. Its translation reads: CASSTSELAGGYNEQFF.